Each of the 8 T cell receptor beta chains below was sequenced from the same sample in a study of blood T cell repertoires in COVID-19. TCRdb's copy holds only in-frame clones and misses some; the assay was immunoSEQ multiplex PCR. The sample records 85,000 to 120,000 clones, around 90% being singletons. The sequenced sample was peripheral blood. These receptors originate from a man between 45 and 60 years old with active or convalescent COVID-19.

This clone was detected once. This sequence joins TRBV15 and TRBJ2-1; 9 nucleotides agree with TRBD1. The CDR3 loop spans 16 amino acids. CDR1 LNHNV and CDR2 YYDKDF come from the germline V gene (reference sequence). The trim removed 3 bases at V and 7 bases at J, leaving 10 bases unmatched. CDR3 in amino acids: CATSRLQGALGNEQFF. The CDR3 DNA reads TGTGCCACCAGCAGGCTACAGGGGGCGCTAGGGAATGAGCAGTTCTTC.

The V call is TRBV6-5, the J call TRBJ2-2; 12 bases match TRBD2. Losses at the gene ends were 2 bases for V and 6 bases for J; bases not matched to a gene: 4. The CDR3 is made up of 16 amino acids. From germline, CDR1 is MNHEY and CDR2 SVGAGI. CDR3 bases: TGTGCCAGCAGTTACGCGACTAGCGGGGGAGCCGGGGAGCTGTTTTTT. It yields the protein CASSYATSGGAGELFF.

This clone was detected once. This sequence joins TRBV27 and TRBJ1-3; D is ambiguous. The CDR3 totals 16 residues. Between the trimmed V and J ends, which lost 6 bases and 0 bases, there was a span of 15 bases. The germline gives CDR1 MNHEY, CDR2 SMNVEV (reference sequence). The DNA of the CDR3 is TGTGCCAGCAGCCCTCAGTATCACCTCTCTGGAAACACCATATATTTT. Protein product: CASSPQYHLSGNTIYF.

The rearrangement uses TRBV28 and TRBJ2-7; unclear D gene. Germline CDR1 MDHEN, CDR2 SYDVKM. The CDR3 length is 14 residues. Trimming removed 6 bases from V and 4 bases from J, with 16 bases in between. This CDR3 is CASSPGDGSYEQYV. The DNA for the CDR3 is TGTGCCAGCAGCCCAGGCGACGGTTCATACGAGCAGTACGTC.

This chain's CDR3 is CASSESPGQGVNQPQHF. The DNA of the CDR3 is TGCGCCAGCAGTGAGTCGCCGGGACAGGGAGTAAATCAGCCCCAGCATTTT. The rearrangement links TRBV10-2 to TRBJ1-5; the match to TRBD1 covers 9 bases. The CDR3 covers 17 residues. Trimming cost V 0 bases and J 4 bases; bases outside gene matches: 7. Germline CDR1 reads WSHSY; CDR2 reads SAAADI.

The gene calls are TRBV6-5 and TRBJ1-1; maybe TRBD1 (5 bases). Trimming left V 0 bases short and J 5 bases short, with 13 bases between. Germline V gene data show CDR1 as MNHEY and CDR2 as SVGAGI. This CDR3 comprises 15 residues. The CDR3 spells CASSYSGRAGTEAFF. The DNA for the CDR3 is TGTGCCAGCAGTTACTCAGGCAGGGCAGGGACTGAAGCTTTCTTT.

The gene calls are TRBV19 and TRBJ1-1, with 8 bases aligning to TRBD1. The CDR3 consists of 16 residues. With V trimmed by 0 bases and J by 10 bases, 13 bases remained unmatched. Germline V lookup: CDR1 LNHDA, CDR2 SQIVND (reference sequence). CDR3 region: CASSIEGIRGRKGAFF. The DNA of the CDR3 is TGTGCCAGTAGTATAGAAGGGATCAGGGGGCGAAAAGGAGCTTTCTTT. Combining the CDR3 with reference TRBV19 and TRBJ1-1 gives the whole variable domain DGGITQSPKYLFRKEGQNVTLSCEQNLNHDAMYWYRQDPGQGLRLIYYSQIVNDFQKGDIAEGYSVSREKKESFPLTVTSAQKNPTAFYLCASSIEGIRGRKGAFFGQGTRLTVV.

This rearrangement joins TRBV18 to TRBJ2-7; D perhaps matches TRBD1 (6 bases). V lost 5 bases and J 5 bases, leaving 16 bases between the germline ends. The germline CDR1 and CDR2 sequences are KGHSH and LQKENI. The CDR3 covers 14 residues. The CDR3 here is CASSTTETGNEQYV. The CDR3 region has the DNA TGTGCCAGCTCAACCACGGAGACAGGTAACGAGCAGTACGTC.